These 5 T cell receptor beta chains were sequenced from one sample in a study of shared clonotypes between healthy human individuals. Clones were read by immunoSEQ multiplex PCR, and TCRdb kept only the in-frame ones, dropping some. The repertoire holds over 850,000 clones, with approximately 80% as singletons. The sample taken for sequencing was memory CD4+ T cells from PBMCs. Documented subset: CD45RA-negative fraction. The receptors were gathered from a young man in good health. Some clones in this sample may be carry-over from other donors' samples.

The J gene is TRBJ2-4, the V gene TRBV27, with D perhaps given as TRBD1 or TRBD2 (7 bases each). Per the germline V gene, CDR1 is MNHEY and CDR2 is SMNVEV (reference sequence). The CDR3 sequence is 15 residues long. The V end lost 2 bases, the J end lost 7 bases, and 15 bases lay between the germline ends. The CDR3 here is CASSLTVQGGNIQYF. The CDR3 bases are TGTGCCAGCAGTTTAACAGTCCAGGGGGGGAACATTCAGTACTTC.

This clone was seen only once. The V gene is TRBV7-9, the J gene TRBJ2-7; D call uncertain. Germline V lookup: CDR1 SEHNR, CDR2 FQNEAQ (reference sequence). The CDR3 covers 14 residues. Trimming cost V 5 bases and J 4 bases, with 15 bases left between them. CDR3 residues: CASSPLAAAYEQYF. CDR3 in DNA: TGTGCCAGCAGCCCCCTGGCGGCCGCATACGAGCAGTACTTC.

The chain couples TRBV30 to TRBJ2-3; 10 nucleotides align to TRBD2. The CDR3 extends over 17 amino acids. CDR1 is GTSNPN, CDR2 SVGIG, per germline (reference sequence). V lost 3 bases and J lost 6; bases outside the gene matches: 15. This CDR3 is CAWRLAGSRRIRDTQYF. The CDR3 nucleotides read TGTGCCTGGAGACTAGCGGGATCCCGACGGATTCGGGATACGCAGTATTTT.

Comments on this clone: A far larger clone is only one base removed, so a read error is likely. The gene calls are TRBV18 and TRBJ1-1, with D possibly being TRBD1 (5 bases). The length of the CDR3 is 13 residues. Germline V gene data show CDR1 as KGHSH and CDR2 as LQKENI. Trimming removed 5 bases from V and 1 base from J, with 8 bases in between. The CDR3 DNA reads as TGTGCCAGCTCAGCACAGGCGAACACTGAAGCTTTCTTT. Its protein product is CASSAQANTEAFF.

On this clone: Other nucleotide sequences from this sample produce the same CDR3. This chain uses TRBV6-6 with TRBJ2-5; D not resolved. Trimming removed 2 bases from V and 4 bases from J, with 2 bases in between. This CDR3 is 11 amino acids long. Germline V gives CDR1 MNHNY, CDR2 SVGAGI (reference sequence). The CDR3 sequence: CASSYGETQYF. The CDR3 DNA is TGTGCCAGCAGTTACGGAGAGACCCAGTACTTC.